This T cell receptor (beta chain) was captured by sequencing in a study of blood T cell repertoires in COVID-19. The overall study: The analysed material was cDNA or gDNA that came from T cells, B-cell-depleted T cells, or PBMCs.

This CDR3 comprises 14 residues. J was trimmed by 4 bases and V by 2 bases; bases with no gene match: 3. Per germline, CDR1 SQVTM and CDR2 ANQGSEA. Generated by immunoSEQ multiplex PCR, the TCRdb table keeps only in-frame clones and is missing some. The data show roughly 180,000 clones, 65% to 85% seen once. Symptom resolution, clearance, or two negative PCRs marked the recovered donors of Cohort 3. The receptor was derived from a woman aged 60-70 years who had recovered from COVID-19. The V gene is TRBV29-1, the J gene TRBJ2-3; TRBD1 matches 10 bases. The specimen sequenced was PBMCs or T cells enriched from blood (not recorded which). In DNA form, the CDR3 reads TGCAGCGTTGAAAGGGACAGGGGTTCAGATACGCAGTATTTT. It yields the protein CSVERDRGSDTQYF.